Each of the 23 T cell receptor beta chains below was sequenced from the same sample in a study of PD-1 blockade in mismatch repair-deficient tumors. TCRdb keeps only in-frame clones here, not all; method: immunoSEQ multiplex PCR. Of roughly 34,000 clones listed, around 80% are singletons. Sequenced material: PBMCs, taken less than 7 weeks after starting pembrolizumab. The receptor source for this set is an adult with mismatch repair-deficient cancer.

The V and J genes are TRBV29-1 and TRBJ1-2; 9 bases fit TRBD1. J lost 4 bases, V lost 1 base, and 4 bases had no gene match. Germline CDR1 is SQVTM and CDR2 is ANQGSEA. The CDR3 extends over 14 amino acids. The CDR3 here is CSVEAGTGTYGYTF. CDR3 DNA sequence: TGCAGCGTTGAAGCCGGGACAGGGACCTATGGCTACACCTTC.

The chain joins TRBV10-3 to TRBJ2-1; TRBD2 agrees at 7 bases. This CDR3 contains 14 residues. The junction had 2 bases not matched to a gene; V was cut back by 3 bases and J by 3 bases. The germline V gene has CDR1 ENHRY and CDR2 SYGVKD. Written as DNA, the CDR3 is TGTGCCATCAGTGAACTAGCGCACTACAATGAGCAGTTCTTC. This translates into CAISELAHYNEQFF.

V usage is TRBV6-1 and J usage is TRBJ2-7; 8 bases align to TRBD1. Germline lookup yields CDR1 MNHNS and CDR2 SASEGT. With 4 bases clipped from V and 3 bases from J, the junction kept 5 bases outside the gene matches. The CDR3 totals 14 residues. Here the CDR3 reads CASSARQGNYEQYF. The CDR3, as DNA: TGTGCCAGCAGTGCCCGACAGGGGAACTACGAGCAGTACTTC.

This clone came up a few times. The chain carries TRBV28 and TRBJ2-7; TRBD1 matches 9 bases. The trim removed 3 bases at V and 5 bases at J, leaving 8 bases unmatched. Germline CDR1 reads MDHEN; CDR2 reads SYDVKM. The CDR3 runs 15 residues. The CDR3 DNA is TGTGCCAGCAGTTTCCGGGACAGGGTAATAGACGAGCAGTACTTC. Protein: CASSFRDRVIDEQYF.

This clone turned up a few times. The genes are TRBV10-1 and TRBJ2-7; 7 bases match TRBD1. This CDR3 contains 13 residues. Germline CDR1 WNHNN, CDR2 SYGVQD (reference sequence). The ends lost 5 bases at V and 2 bases at J; junction bases unmatched: 3. This chain's CDR3 is CASSPGTAYEQYF. CDR3 bases: TGCGCCAGCAGTCCCGGGACAGCCTACGAGCAGTACTTC.

This rearrangement joins TRBV4-2 to TRBJ2-3, with 8 nucleotides matching TRBD2. Per germline, CDR1 LGHNA and CDR2 YNFKEQ. The CDR3 covers 17 residues. The V segment lost 4 bases and the J segment 2 bases; nucleotides outside the gene matches: 11. CDR3 amino acids: CASSPLGREADTDTQYF. In nucleotides, the CDR3 is TGTGCCAGCAGCCCCCTTGGGCGGGAGGCCGACACAGATACGCAGTATTTT.

The chain couples TRBV4-1 to TRBJ2-2; 14 bases are a match to TRBD2. The germline CDR1 and CDR2 sequences are MGHRA and YSYEKL. V was clipped by 3 bases and J by 3 bases; unmatched bases: 6. The CDR3 is made up of 18 amino acids. CDR3 sequence reads: CASSQGLAGEYHTGELFF. In DNA form, the CDR3 reads TGCGCCAGCAGCCAGGGACTAGCGGGAGAATATCACACCGGGGAGCTGTTTTTT.

The chain has TRBV19 and TRBJ1-5; TRBD1 is a possible D gene (6 bases). CDR3 length: 16 amino acids. Germline V lookup: CDR1 LNHDA, CDR2 SQIVND (reference sequence). Deletions cut 7 bases from V and 4 bases from J, with 20 bases between. The CDR3 DNA follows: TGTGCCAGTAACCCACGGGGTGGGGGCTCAAATCAGCCCCAGCATTTT. It yields the protein CASNPRGGGSNQPQHF.

The rearrangement joins TRBV18 to TRBJ2-1; 15 positions agree with TRBD2. Per the germline V gene, CDR1 is KGHSH and CDR2 is LQKENI. V was pared by 6 bases and J by 15 bases, with 15 bases of the junction left unmatched. The CDR3 loop spans 16 amino acids. This CDR3 is CASSPNGLAGGTGLFF. The CDR3 DNA reads TGTGCCAGCTCCCCCAACGGACTAGCGGGAGGGACCGGACTGTTCTTC.

The gene calls are TRBV2 and TRBJ2-2; 9 bases map to TRBD2. There are 15 residues in the CDR3. Germline-derived CDR1 and CDR2 are SNHLY and FYNNEI. V gave up 5 bases and J gave up 2 bases; unmatched junction bases: 3. CDR3 bases: TGTGCCAGCAGTAGGACTAGCGCCAACACCGGGGAGCTGTTTTTT. Protein product: CASSRTSANTGELFF.

This chain connects TRBV5-4 to TRBJ2-2; TRBD2 might be the D (5 bases). Germline-derived CDR1 and CDR2 are SGHNT and YYREEE (reference sequence). V gave up 5 bases and J gave up 4 bases, with 15 bases separating them. CDR3 length equals 15 residues. The CDR3 is CASSRVGSSTGELFF. The CDR3 nucleotides are TGTGCCAGCAGTCGAGTGGGGAGTTCCACCGGGGAGCTGTTTTTT.

The chain couples TRBV7-9 to TRBJ2-7; TRBD1 matches 10 bases. The CDR3 totals 17 residues. Germline CDR1 reads SEHNR; CDR2 reads FQNEAQ (reference sequence). Germline trimming cut 1 base from V and 4 bases from J; bases unmatched to any gene: 10. CDR3 loop: CASSLGDRGPPFYEQYF. The CDR3 bases are TGTGCCAGCAGCTTAGGGGACAGGGGACCACCGTTTTACGAGCAGTACTTC. The whole variable domain, remainder taken from reference TRBV7-9 and TRBJ2-7, is DTGVSQNPRHKITKRGQNVTFRCDPISEHNRLYWYRQTLGQGPEFLTYFQNEAQLEKSRLLSDRFSAERPKGSFSTLEIQRTEQGDSAMYLCASSLGDRGPPFYEQYFGPGTRLTVT.

CDR3 sequence reads: CSVELAGEGVWDNEQFF. The DNA of the CDR3 is TGCAGCGTTGAACTAGCGGGAGAGGGTGTATGGGACAATGAGCAGTTCTTC. The gene calls are TRBV29-1 and TRBJ2-1; TRBD2 matches at 10 bases. This CDR3 comprises 17 residues. The germline V gene encodes CDR1 SQVTM and CDR2 ANQGSEA. V was pared by 2 bases and J by 5 bases, with 12 bases of the junction left unmatched.

V and J are TRBV27 and TRBJ2-1; maybe TRBD2 (6 bases). Trimming pared 6 bases from V and 0 bases from J, leaving 12 bases between. CDR3 size: 15 residues. The germline gives CDR1 MNHEY, CDR2 SMNVEV (reference sequence). CDR3 sequence: CASRGGSSSYNEQFF. The CDR3 nucleotides are TGTGCCAGCAGGGGAGGCTCGAGCTCCTACAATGAGCAGTTCTTC.

J is TRBJ1-2 and V is TRBV5-1; D is ambiguous. Deletions cut 1 base from V and 3 bases from J, with 10 bases between. CDR3 length: 14 residues. CDR1 SGHRS and CDR2 YFSETQ come from the germline V gene. The CDR3 nucleotides read TGCGCCAGCAGCTTGTCGGGGAACGACTATGGCTACACCTTC. Translation: CASSLSGNDYGYTF.

This chain joins TRBV28 and TRBJ2-4; maybe TRBD1 (5 bases). CDR1 is MDHEN and CDR2 is SYDVKM in the germline V gene. CDR3 size: 12 residues. The ends were cut back, 4 bases at V and 11 bases at J, with 12 bases in the middle. This CDR3 is CASSSAGYLQYF. CDR3 bases: TGTGCCAGCAGTTCCGCAGGGTATCTTCAGTACTTC.

The rearrangement joins TRBV10-3 to TRBJ2-5; the match to TRBD2 covers 9 bases. This CDR3 has 18 amino acids. J was trimmed by 5 bases and V by 1 base; bases with no gene match: 14. Per the germline V gene, CDR1 is ENHRY and CDR2 is SYGVKD. The chain's CDR3 is CAISEFTSGYHQWETQYF. In DNA form, the CDR3 reads TGTGCCATCAGTGAGTTTACTAGCGGGTATCACCAGTGGGAGACCCAGTACTTC.

This rearrangement joins TRBV7-9 to TRBJ1-6; 8 bases match TRBD1. The CDR3 covers 14 residues. In germline, CDR1 is SEHNR, CDR2 FQNEAQ (reference sequence). The J segment lost 10 bases and the V segment lost 2 bases, leaving 4 bases of the junction unmatched. The chain's CDR3 is CASSLMTGESPLHF. The CDR3 nucleotides read TGTGCCAGCAGCTTAATGACAGGGGAATCACCCCTCCACTTT.

CDR3 loop: CASSSLQGARRVNYGYTF. CDR3 coding DNA: TGTGCCAGCTCTTCGCTTCAGGGGGCAAGGCGCGTGAACTATGGCTACACCTTC. V gene TRBV18 combines with J gene TRBJ1-2; 8 nucleotides agree with TRBD1. Unmatched junction bases numbered 17, after V lost 6 bases and J lost 2 bases. The germline V gene encodes CDR1 KGHSH and CDR2 LQKENI. This CDR3 comprises 18 residues.

The rearrangement uses TRBV28 and TRBJ2-7; D is unclear. Trimming removed 5 bases at V and 0 bases at J, with 14 bases between. The V gene's germline CDR1 is MDHEN and CDR2 SYDVKM. The CDR3 spans 15 residues. CDR3 DNA sequence: TGTGCCAGCAGTCCTCCCTCCAGGCACTCCTACGAGCAGTACTTC. Encoded protein: CASSPPSRHSYEQYF.

The chain couples TRBV28 to TRBJ1-1, with no clear D. V was trimmed by 5 bases and J by 11 bases, leaving 12 bases between them. The CDR3 length is 11 residues. The germline CDR1 and CDR2 sequences are MDHEN and SYDVKM. The CDR3 sequence: CASSANSGAFF. In nucleotides, the CDR3 is TGTGCCAGCAGTGCCAACAGTGGTGCTTTCTTT.

The V call is TRBV19, the J call TRBJ1-2; perhaps TRBD1 as D (5 bases). The CDR3 contains 14 residues. The V gene lost 7 bases and the J gene lost 1 base, with 13 bases spanning the gap. The germline gives CDR1 LNHDA, CDR2 SQIVND (reference sequence). For the CDR3, the DNA is TGTGCCAGTAAAAAGGACAACCTTAACTATGGCTACACCTTC. Encoded protein: CASKKDNLNYGYTF.

V gene TRBV28 combines with J gene TRBJ2-7; possible D gene TRBD1, 5 bases. V was shortened by 4 bases and J by 0 bases, with 7 bases between the two germline ends. This CDR3 contains 13 residues. Germline values: CDR1 MDHEN, CDR2 SYDVKM. The CDR3 protein is CASSSGSSYEQYF. The CDR3 DNA reads TGTGCCAGCAGTTCAGGGTCCTCCTACGAGCAGTACTTC. Together with reference TRBV28 and TRBJ2-7, the CDR3 gives the full variable domain: DVKVTQSSRYLVKRTGEKVFLECVQDMDHENMFWYRQDPGLGLRLIYFSYDVKMKEKGDIPEGYSVSREKKERFSLILESASTNQTSMYLCASSSGSSYEQYFGPGTRLTVT.